Listed below are T cell receptor beta chains from one sample, sequenced in a study of blood T cells in healthy people across ages. TCRdb itself ran the 5' RACE reads through MiXCR, one entry per CDR3 protein. The sample has approximately 1,000,000 distinct CDR3 sequences, roughly two fifths seen once; the top ten hold about an eighth. The sample taken for sequencing was blood. All receptors derive from a man aged 18 to 30 in good health. Each CDR3 is given with its conserved first and last residue. A D gene is named only where the DNA matches it firmly. The size of a clone is reported for some rows only, either as once, few or many, or as a class for expanded clones.

size	V	length	J	D	DNA	CDR3
-	TRBV12-3/TRBV12-4	18	TRBJ2-3	-	TGTGCCAGCAGTTTTTCCCCCCCCGACGGGACTAGCACAGATACGCAGTATTTT	CASSFSPPDGTSTDTQYF
few	TRBV4-1	15	TRBJ1-4	-	TGCGCCAGCAGCCAACTCGAGGCCGTTTATGAAAAACTGTTTTTT	CASSQLEAVYEKLFF
few	TRBV3-1	17	TRBJ2-2	-	TGTGCCAGCAGCCAAGATAATACCCGAGTGAACACCGGGGAGCTGTTTTTT	CASSQDNTRVNTGELFF
few	TRBV10-3	17	TRBJ2-3	-	TGTGCCATCAGGACCGACGCGGGCGGAAAAATCACAGATACGCAGTATTTT	CAIRTDAGGKITDTQYF
-	TRBV20-1	16	TRBJ2-1	TRBD2	TGCAGTGCTCCCCCCGGGGGGGGCCTTTCCTACAATGAGCAGTTCTTC	CSAPPGGGLSYNEQFF
-	TRBV30	13	TRBJ2-7	-	TGTTCTCTAAGCCGAGGAGGCTCCTACGAGCAGTACTTC	CSLSRGGSYEQYF
few	TRBV4-1	15	TRBJ2-1	TRBD2	TGCGCCAGCAGCCAAGGGACTAGTCTCCTGCAATGGCAGTTCTTC	CASSQGTSLLQWQFF
few	TRBV6-5	15	TRBJ2-3	-	TGTGCCAACCCTGATCCCGTAGGGGGCACAGATACGCAGTATTTT	CANPDPVGGTDTQYF
-	TRBV7-2	15	TRBJ2-5	-	TGTGCCAGCAGACCTAGGAGGGGTACCAAAGAGACCCAGTACTTC	CASRPRRGTKETQYF
-	TRBV12-3/TRBV12-4	15	TRBJ2-3	-	TGTGCCAGCAGTTTACGGGTGGCGAGCACAGATATGGAGTATTTT	CASSLRVASTDMEYF
-	TRBV20-1	16	TRBJ1-5	-	TGCAGTGCGATCGCTCGCGGGGCTGGCCCCAATCAGCCCCAGCATTTT	CSAIARGAGPNQPQHF
few	TRBV5-6	15	TRBJ1-4	-	TGTGCCAGCAGCTTGGGCCCGAGAGATGATGAAAAACTGTTTTTT	CASSLGPRDDEKLFF
-	TRBV20-1	15	TRBJ2-1	-	TGCAGTGCTAAGAGCCTAGCGCACTCCTACAATGAGCAGTTCTTC	CSAKSLAHSYNEQFF
few	TRBV12-3/TRBV12-4	15	TRBJ2-1	-	TGTGCCAGCAGTTTAAGGGCAGGGGCCTACAATGAGCAGTTCTTC	CASSLRAGAYNEQFF
-	TRBV5-6	15	TRBJ2-1	-	TGTGCCAGCAGCTTGGTGGACAGCCTGTCCGGTGAGCAGTTCTTC	CASSLVDSLSGEQFF
few	TRBV12-3/TRBV12-4	15	TRBJ1-5	-	TGTGCCAGCAGGTGGACAGAGTATAGCAATCAGCCCCAGCATTTT	CASRWTEYSNQPQHF
-	TRBV7-8	16	TRBJ2-1	TRBD1	TGTGCCAGCAGCTTTCGGGGGCAGGGGGCTTTCAATGAGCAGTTCTTC	CASSFRGQGAFNEQFF
-	TRBV3-1	15	TRBJ2-2	-	TGTGTCAGCAAGTTCGGGACGGCGAACACCGGGGAGCTGTTTTTT	CVSKFGTANTGELFF
-	TRBV12-3/TRBV12-4	12	TRBJ2-5	-	TGTGCCTCCGGGGGCGGGCAAGAGACCCAGTACTTC	CASGGGQETQYF
few	TRBV5-1	16	TRBJ1-2	-	TGCGCCAGCAGCTTGAATGGAAGAACTCTTAACTATGGCTACACCTTC	CASSLNGRTLNYGYTF